These 21 T cell receptor beta chains came from one sample sequenced in a study of blood T cell repertoires in COVID-19. Some clones are missing from TCRdb's copy, which holds only in-frame ones; the method was immunoSEQ multiplex PCR. Here the sample spans roughly 500,000 clones, approximately 89% being singletons. The sequencing sample was made of peripheral blood. These receptors were collected from a man aged 18 to 35 with COVID-19, enrolled during active disease.

This chain uses TRBV19 with TRBJ1-1; D is unresolved. Germline assignment: CDR1 LNHDA and CDR2 SQIVND (reference sequence). CDR3 length: 17 amino acids. Trimming left V 3 bases short and J 1 base short, with 18 bases between. As DNA, the CDR3 is TGTGCCAGTAGTATTTTGGGCCCCCTAGCTCCGAACACTGAAGCTTTCTTT. It is translated as CASSILGPLAPNTEAFF.

The V gene is TRBV20-1, the J gene TRBJ2-1, with D possibly TRBD1 on 5 matching bases. V lost 3 bases to trimming and J lost 11 bases, with 11 bases between them. Germline V gene sequence: CDR1 DFQATT, CDR2 SNEGSKA (reference sequence). The CDR3 sequence is 11 residues long. CDR3 sequence reads: CSARVGEQQFF. Written as DNA, the CDR3 is TGCAGTGCTAGGGTAGGGGAACAGCAGTTCTTC.

The chain combines TRBV6-5 with TRBJ1-2, with D maybe TRBD1 (5 bases). There are 14 residues in the CDR3. Germline V gene lookup returns CDR1 MNHEY and CDR2 SVGAGI. V shed 7 bases and J shed 2 bases, with 14 bases lying between them. The CDR3 coding sequence is TGTGCCAGCACTCCGTCAAACAGGAACTATGGCTACACCTTC. It is translated as CASTPSNRNYGYTF.

The chain joins TRBV5-4 to TRBJ2-1, with TRBD2 identical over 7 bases. This CDR3 spans 19 amino acids. From germline, CDR1 is SGHNT and CDR2 YYREEE (reference sequence). The V and J ends lost 4 bases and 0 bases, in that order; junction bases with no gene match: 16. CDR3 in amino acids: CASSVGLPGGPSSYNEQFF. The CDR3 DNA reads TGTGCCAGCAGCGTTGGGTTACCGGGAGGTCCCAGCTCCTACAATGAGCAGTTCTTC. Full variable domain (missing parts from reference TRBV5-4 and TRBJ2-1): ETGVTQSPTHLIKTRGQQVTLRCSSQSGHNTVSWYQQALGQGPQFIFQYYREEENGRGNFPPRFSGLQFPNYSSELNVNALELDDSALYLCASSVGLPGGPSSYNEQFFGPGTRLTVL.

This chain joins TRBV3-1 (or the pseudogene TRBV3-2) and TRBJ2-5; tentatively, D is TRBD2 (6 bases). The CDR3 contains 13 residues. V gave up 1 base and J gave up 7 bases, with 10 bases separating them. Germline V gives CDR1 LGHDT, CDR2 YNNKEL (reference sequence). The CDR3 reads CASSQAGVRTQYF. CDR3 bases: TGTGCCAGCAGCCAAGCGGGGGTCCGGACCCAGTACTTC.

The rearrangement uses TRBV7-2 and TRBJ1-3; the D gene is possibly TRBD1 (5 bases). Trimming took 4 bases from V and 2 from J, leaving 12 bases between them. The CDR3 covers 15 residues. Germline V CDR1 and CDR2: SGHTA, FQGNSA. CDR3 in DNA: TGTGCCAGCAGCTCTCGGATAGGGGCTGGAAACACCATATATTTT. Translated: CASSSRIGAGNTIYF.

The chain combines TRBV7-2 with TRBJ2-7, with 12 bases fitting TRBD2. The CDR3 is made up of 16 amino acids. Germline CDR1 and CDR2: SGHTA and FQGNSA. The ends lost 1 base at V and 7 bases at J; junction bases unmatched: 8. This CDR3 is CASSLERLAGVREQYF. In nucleotides, the CDR3 is TGTGCCAGCAGCTTAGAACGACTAGCGGGAGTACGGGAGCAGTACTTC. Full variable domain (missing parts from reference TRBV7-2 and TRBJ2-7): GAGVSQSPSNKVTEKGKDVELRCDPISGHTALYWYRQSLGQGLEFLIYFQGNSAPDKSGLPSDRFSAERTGGSVSTLTIQRTQQEDSAVYLCASSLERLAGVREQYFGPGTRLTVT.

This chain joins TRBV7-2 and TRBJ1-5; possibly TRBD1 for D (5 bases). Trimming stripped 5 bases from V and 4 bases from J, with 27 bases between. This CDR3 region has 19 residues. Germline CDR1 is SGHTA and CDR2 is FQGNSA. CDR3 residues: CASSLNLGGSSSRNQPQHF. The CDR3 DNA reads as TGTGCCAGCAGCCTGAATTTGGGGGGTTCTAGCTCTCGAAATCAGCCCCAGCATTTT.

The CDR3 DNA is TGTGCCAGCAGCATGACAGACGGAAACACCATATATTTT. Translated: CASSMTDGNTIYF. The genes are TRBV3-1 (or the pseudogene TRBV3-2) and TRBJ1-3; maybe TRBD1 (5 bases). The CDR3 length is 13 residues. From germline, CDR1 is LGHDT and CDR2 YNNKEL (reference sequence). The V and J ends lost 5 bases and 4 bases respectively, with 9 bases between them.

The rearrangement uses TRBV4-1 and TRBJ1-5; D uncertain. Germline V gene data show CDR1 as MGHRA and CDR2 as YSYEKL. V gave up 3 bases and J gave up 7 bases, with 16 bases separating them. The CDR3 is 15 amino acids. The chain's CDR3 is CASSHPGLRGQPQHF. The CDR3, as DNA: TGCGCCAGCAGCCACCCCGGGTTGAGAGGACAGCCCCAGCATTTT.

This chain uses TRBV27 with TRBJ1-5, with TRBD1 matching 7 bases. The CDR3 has 14 amino acids. Germline CDR1 is MNHEY and CDR2 is SMNVEV (reference sequence). Germline trimming cut 6 bases from V and 3 bases from J; bases unmatched to any gene: 5. CDR3 in DNA: TGTGCCAGCAGATTGACAGGGCACAATCAGCCCCAGCATTTT. This translates into CASRLTGHNQPQHF.

The rearrangement uses TRBV6-1 and TRBJ1-2; D uncertain. The CDR3 spans 17 residues. The germline gives CDR1 MNHNS, CDR2 SASEGT. Trimming removed 2 bases at V and 0 bases at J, with 16 bases between. CDR3 residues: CASSEPGSEGANYGYTF. The CDR3 DNA reads as TGTGCCAGCAGTGAACCGGGCTCCGAGGGCGCTAACTATGGCTACACCTTC.

This chain joins TRBV5-1 and TRBJ1-2; 12 bases agree with TRBD1. Germline V gene sequence: CDR1 SGHRS, CDR2 YFSETQ. This CDR3 is 16 amino acids long. J was trimmed by 6 bases and V by 4 bases; bases with no gene match: 10. Written as DNA, the CDR3 is TGCGCCAGCAGCGTGGACCGGGACAGGGGGCGGAATGGCTACACCTTC. Amino acid sequence: CASSVDRDRGRNGYTF.

CDR3 in amino acids: CASSFYRDYEQYF. The CDR3, as DNA: TGTGCCAGCAGTTTTTACCGGGATTACGAGCAGTACTTC. The chain combines TRBV12-3 or TRBV12-4 with TRBJ2-7, with D possibly TRBD2 on 5 matching bases. V lost 3 bases to trimming and J lost 4 bases, with 10 bases between them. The CDR3 consists of 13 residues.

V usage is TRBV19 and J usage is TRBJ2-2; TRBD1 aligns across 8 bases. This CDR3 region has 14 residues. The ends lost 7 bases at V and 2 bases at J; junction bases unmatched: 3. CDR1 and CDR2 (germline): LNHDA, SQIVND (reference sequence). The CDR3 loop is CASTGTGNTGELFF. CDR3 bases: TGTGCCAGTACCGGGACAGGTAACACCGGGGAGCTGTTTTTT. Using reference TRBV19 and TRBJ2-2 for the parts outside the CDR3, the full variable domain is DGGITQSPKYLFRKEGQNVTLSCEQNLNHDAMYWYRQDPGQGLRLIYYSQIVNDFQKGDIAEGYSVSREKKESFPLTVTSAQKNPTAFYLCASTGTGNTGELFFGEGSRLTVL.

V is TRBV3-1 (or the pseudogene TRBV3-2) and J is TRBJ2-4; 7 nucleotides match TRBD2. V lost 0 bases and J lost 0; bases outside the gene matches: 11. Germline CDR1 and CDR2: LGHDT and YNNKEL (reference sequence). The CDR3 consists of 19 residues. The CDR3 region has the DNA TGTGCCAGCAGCCAAGAAACTAGCGCCGCGAGAGGAGCCAAAAACATTCAGTACTTC. Translation: CASSQETSAARGAKNIQYF.

The V and J genes are TRBV3-1 (or the pseudogene TRBV3-2) and TRBJ1-3; no clear D gene. V gave up 0 bases and J gave up 2 bases, with 14 bases separating them. The CDR3 loop spans 17 amino acids. Germline values: CDR1 LGHDT, CDR2 YNNKEL (reference sequence). The CDR3 spells CASSQEASRPAGNTIYF. The CDR3 DNA follows: TGTGCCAGCAGCCAAGAAGCCTCCCGTCCGGCTGGAAACACCATATATTTT.

This clone was detected only a few times. The V and J genes are TRBV6-2 or TRBV6-3 and TRBJ2-3; D may be TRBD1 (5 bases). The CDR3 runs to 14 residues. V shed 2 bases and J shed 2 bases, with 8 bases lying between them. Germline values: CDR1 MNHEY, CDR2 SVGEGT. The CDR3 spells CASSYVGATDTQYF. The DNA for the CDR3 is TGTGCCAGCAGTTACGTAGGGGCCACAGATACGCAGTATTTT.

The chain uses TRBV6-5 and TRBJ1-2, with D possibly TRBD1 on 5 matching bases. The V end was cut by 2 bases, the J end by 4 bases, with 17 bases between. The CDR3 loop spans 16 amino acids. CDR1 MNHEY and CDR2 SVGAGI come from the germline V gene. The CDR3 region is CASSYLPQDKFYGYTF. The CDR3 DNA follows: TGTGCCAGCAGTTACCTTCCCCAGGACAAATTCTATGGCTACACCTTC.

The chain links TRBV2 to TRBJ2-5; a possible D gene is TRBD1 (5 bases). CDR1 and CDR2 (germline): SNHLY, FYNNEI. The CDR3 spans 13 residues. V lost 6 bases and J lost 5, with 13 bases in between. This CDR3 reads CASRSQGMETQYF. CDR3 coding DNA: TGTGCCAGCAGATCGCAGGGAATGGAGACCCAGTACTTC.

The chain combines TRBV5-4 with TRBJ2-7, with a weak D call TRBD2 (5 bases). Looked up from germline, CDR1 is SGHNT and CDR2 is YYREEE (reference sequence). Trimming removed 2 bases at V and 3 bases at J, with 9 bases between. The CDR3 consists of 13 residues. Here the CDR3 DNA reads TGTGCCAGCAGCTTTGTAGGGAGCTACGAGCAGTACTTC. This codes for CASSFVGSYEQYF.